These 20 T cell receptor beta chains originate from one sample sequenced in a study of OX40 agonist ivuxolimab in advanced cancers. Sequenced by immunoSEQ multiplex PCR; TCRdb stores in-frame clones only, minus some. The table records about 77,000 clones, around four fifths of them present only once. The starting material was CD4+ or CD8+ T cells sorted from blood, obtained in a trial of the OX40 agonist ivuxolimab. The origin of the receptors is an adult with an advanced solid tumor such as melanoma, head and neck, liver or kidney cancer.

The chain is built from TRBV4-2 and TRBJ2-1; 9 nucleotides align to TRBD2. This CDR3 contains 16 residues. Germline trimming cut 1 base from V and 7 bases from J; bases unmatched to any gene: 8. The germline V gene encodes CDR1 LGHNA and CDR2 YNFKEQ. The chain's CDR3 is CASSQAGVAGGNEQFF. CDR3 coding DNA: TGTGCCAGCAGCCAAGCGGGGGTGGCGGGAGGGAATGAGCAGTTCTTC.

This CDR3 is CASSSRAGNTEAFF. As DNA, the CDR3 is TGTGCCAGCAGCTCCCGGGCGGGAAACACTGAAGCTTTCTTT. V and J are TRBV5-5 and TRBJ1-1; D is unclear. Germline CDR1 is SGHKS and CDR2 is YYEKEE (reference sequence). V was pared by 3 bases and J by 2 bases, with 11 bases between. CDR3 length: 14 residues.

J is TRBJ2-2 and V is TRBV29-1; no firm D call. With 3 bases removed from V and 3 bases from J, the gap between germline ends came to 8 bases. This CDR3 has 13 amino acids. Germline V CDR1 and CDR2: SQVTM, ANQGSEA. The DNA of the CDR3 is TGCAGCGTTGATCGACACGACACCGGGGAGCTGTTTTTT. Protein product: CSVDRHDTGELFF.

The CDR3: CASSYDGTGNYGYTF. The CDR3 nucleotides are TGTGCCAGCAGTTACGACGGGACAGGGAACTATGGCTACACCTTC. This chain joins TRBV6-5 and TRBJ1-2; TRBD1 matches at 9 bases. CDR3 length: 15 residues. V was pared by 2 bases and J by 2 bases, with 3 bases of the junction left unmatched. The germline V gene has CDR1 MNHEY and CDR2 SVGAGI.

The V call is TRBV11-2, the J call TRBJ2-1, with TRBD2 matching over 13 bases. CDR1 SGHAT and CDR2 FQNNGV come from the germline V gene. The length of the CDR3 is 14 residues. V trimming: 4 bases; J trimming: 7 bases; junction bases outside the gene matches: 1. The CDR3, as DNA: TGTGCCAGCAGCTGGACTAGCGGGAGAAATGAGCAGTTCTTC. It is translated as CASSWTSGRNEQFF.

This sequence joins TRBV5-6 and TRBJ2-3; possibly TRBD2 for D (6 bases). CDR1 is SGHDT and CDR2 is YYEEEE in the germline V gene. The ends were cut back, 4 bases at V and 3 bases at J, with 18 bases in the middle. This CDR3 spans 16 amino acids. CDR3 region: CASSGNPGLRTDTQYF. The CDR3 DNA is TGTGCCAGCAGCGGAAACCCGGGACTGAGGACAGATACGCAGTATTTT.

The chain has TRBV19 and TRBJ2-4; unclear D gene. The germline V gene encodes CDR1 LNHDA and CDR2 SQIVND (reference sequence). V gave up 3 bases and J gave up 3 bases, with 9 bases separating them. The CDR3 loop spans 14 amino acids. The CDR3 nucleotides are TGTGCCAGTAGTATTTCGGCCGGCAAAAACATTCAGTACTTC. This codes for CASSISAGKNIQYF.

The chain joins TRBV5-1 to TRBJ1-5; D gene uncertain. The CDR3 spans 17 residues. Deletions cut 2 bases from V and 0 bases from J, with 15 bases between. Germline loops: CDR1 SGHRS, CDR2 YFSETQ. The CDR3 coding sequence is TGCGCCAGCAGCTTTGCCCCGGATTCTCTTAGCAATCAGCCCCAGCATTTT. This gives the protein CASSFAPDSLSNQPQHF. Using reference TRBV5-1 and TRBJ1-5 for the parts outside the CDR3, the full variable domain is KAGVTQTPRYLIKTRGQQVTLSCSPISGHRSVSWYQQTPGQGLQFLFEYFSETQRNKGNFPGRFSGRQFSNSRSEMNVSTLELGDSALYLCASSFAPDSLSNQPQHFGDGTRLSIL.

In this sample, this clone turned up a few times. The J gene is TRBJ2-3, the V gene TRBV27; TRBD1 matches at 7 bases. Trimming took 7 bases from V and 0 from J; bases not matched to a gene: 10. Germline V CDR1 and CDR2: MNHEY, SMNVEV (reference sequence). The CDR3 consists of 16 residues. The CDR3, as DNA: TGTGCCAGCACCGAGGGGGCAGGACAGAGCACAGATACGCAGTATTTT. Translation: CASTEGAGQSTDTQYF.

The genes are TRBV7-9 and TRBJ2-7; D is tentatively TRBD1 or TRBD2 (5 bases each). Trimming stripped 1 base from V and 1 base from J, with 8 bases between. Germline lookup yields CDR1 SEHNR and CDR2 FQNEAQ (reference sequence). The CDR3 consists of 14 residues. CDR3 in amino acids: CASSLGDASYEQYF. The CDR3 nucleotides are TGTGCCAGCAGCTTAGGGGACGCATCCTACGAGCAGTACTTC. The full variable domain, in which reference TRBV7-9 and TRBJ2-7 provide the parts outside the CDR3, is DTGVSQNPRHKITKRGQNVTFRCDPISEHNRLYWYRQTLGQGPEFLTYFQNEAQLEKSRLLSDRFSAERPKGSFSTLEIQRTEQGDSAMYLCASSLGDASYEQYFGPGTRLTVT.

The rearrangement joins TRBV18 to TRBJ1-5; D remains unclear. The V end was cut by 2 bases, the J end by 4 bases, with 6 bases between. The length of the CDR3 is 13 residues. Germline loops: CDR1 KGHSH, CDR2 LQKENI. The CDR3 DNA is TGTGCCAGCTCACCAACGGCGAATCAGCCCCAGCATTTT. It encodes CASSPTANQPQHF.

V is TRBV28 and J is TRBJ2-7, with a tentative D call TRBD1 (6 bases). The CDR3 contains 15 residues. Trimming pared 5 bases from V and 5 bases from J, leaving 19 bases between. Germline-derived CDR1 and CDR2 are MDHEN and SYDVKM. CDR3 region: CASSPRDTREDEQYF. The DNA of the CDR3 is TGTGCCAGCAGTCCTCGGGACACCCGGGAAGACGAGCAGTACTTC.

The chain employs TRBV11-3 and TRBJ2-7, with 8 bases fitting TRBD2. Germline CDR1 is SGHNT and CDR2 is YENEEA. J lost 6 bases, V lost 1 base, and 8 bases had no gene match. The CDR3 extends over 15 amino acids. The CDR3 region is CASSLVLGGRPEQYF. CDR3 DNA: TGTGCCAGCAGCTTAGTACTGGGCGGGAGGCCCGAGCAGTACTTC.

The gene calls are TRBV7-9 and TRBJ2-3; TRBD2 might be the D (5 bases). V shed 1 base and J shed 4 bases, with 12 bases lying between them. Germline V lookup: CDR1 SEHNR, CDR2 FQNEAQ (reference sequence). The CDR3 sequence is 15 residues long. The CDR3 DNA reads TGTGCCAGCAGCTTAGGCCCTAGCAGCGCAGATACGCAGTATTTT. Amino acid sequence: CASSLGPSSADTQYF.

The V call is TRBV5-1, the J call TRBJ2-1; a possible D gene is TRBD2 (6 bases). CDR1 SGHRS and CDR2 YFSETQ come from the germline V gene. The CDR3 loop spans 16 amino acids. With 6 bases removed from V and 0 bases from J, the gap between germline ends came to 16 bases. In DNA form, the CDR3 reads TGCGCCAGCAACTTACTAGGAGGGAGCTCCTACAATGAGCAGTTCTTC. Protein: CASNLLGGSSYNEQFF.

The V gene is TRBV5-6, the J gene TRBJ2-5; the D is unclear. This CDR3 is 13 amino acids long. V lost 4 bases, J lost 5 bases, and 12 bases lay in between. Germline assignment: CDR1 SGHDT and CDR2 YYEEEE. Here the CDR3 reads CASSADRRETQYF. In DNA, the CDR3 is TGTGCCAGCAGCGCTGATCGTCGTGAGACCCAGTACTTC.

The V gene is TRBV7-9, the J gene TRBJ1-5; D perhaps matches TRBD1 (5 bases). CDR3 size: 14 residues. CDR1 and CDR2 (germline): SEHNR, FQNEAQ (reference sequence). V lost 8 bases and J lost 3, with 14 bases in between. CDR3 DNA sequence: TGTGCCAGCCAACGCGGGGACTCCAATCAGCCCCAGCATTTT. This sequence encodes CASQRGDSNQPQHF.

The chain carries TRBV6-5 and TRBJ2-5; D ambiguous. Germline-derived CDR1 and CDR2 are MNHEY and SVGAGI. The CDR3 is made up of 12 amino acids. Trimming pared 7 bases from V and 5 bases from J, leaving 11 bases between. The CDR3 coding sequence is TGTGCCAGCACCTCCTCTGGGGAGACCCAGTACTTC. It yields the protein CASTSSGETQYF.

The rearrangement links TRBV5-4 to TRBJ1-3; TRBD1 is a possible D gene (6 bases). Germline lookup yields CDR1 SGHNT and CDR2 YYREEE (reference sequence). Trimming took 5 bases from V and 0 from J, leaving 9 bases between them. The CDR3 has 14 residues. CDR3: CASSGQLSGNTIYF. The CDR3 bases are TGTGCCAGCAGTGGACAGCTCTCTGGAAACACCATATATTTT.

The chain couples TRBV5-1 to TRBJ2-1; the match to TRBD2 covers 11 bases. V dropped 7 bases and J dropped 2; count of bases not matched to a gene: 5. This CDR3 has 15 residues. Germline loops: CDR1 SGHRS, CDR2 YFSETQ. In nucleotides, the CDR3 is TGCGCCAGCGGGGGGACTAGCGGTCCCTACAATGAGCAGTTCTTC. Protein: CASGGTSGPYNEQFF.